The 29 T cell receptor beta chains below come from one sample, sequenced in a study of T cell responses to AZD1222 COVID-19 vaccine. Sequencing was performed with immunoSEQ multiplex PCR; in TCRdb, only in-frame clones are kept and a portion is missing. The data show approximately 210,000 clones, approximately 94% seen once. The specimen was peripheral blood, collected 28 days after the second dose of the MenACWY control vaccine. Receptors were obtained from an adult who received the MenACWY meningococcal vaccine as a control.

J is TRBJ1-2 and V is TRBV9, with D perhaps TRBD1 (6 bases). V lost 7 bases to trimming and J lost 4 bases, with 8 bases between them. Per germline, CDR1 SGDLS and CDR2 YYNGEE. CDR3 length: 11 amino acids. The CDR3 region has the DNA TGTGCCAGCGGGGGCGGCTATGGCTACACCTTC. Its protein product is CASGGGYGYTF.

The chain couples TRBV3-1 (or the pseudogene TRBV3-2) to TRBJ1-1, with a possible D match to TRBD1 (6 bases). V lost 2 bases and J lost 8, with 9 bases in between. The CDR3 spans 12 residues. Germline V CDR1 and CDR2: LGHDT, YNNKEL (reference sequence). The CDR3 DNA reads TGTGCCAGCAGCCAAACAGGGAGGGAAGCTTTCTTT. It encodes CASSQTGREAFF.

V usage is TRBV7-2 and J usage is TRBJ2-3; the D gene is possibly TRBD2 (7 bases). The V gene lost 5 bases and the J gene lost 4 bases, with 19 bases spanning the gap. CDR1 SGHTA and CDR2 FQGNSA come from the germline V gene. This CDR3 spans 16 amino acids. This chain's CDR3 is CASSLGRGGFADTQYF. The CDR3 region has the DNA TGTGCCAGCAGCCTTGGAAGGGGGGGTTTCGCAGATACGCAGTATTTT.

The rearrangement uses TRBV5-1 and TRBJ1-6, with a weak D call TRBD1 (5 bases). V gave up 0 bases and J gave up 7 bases, with 8 bases separating them. Germline V gives CDR1 SGHRS, CDR2 YFSETQ. There are 14 residues in the CDR3. CDR3 DNA: TGCGCCAGCAGCTTGGCGCCAGGGAATTCACCCCTCCACTTT. Residues: CASSLAPGNSPLHF. The full variable domain, completed using reference TRBV5-1 and TRBJ1-6, is KAGVTQTPRYLIKTRGQQVTLSCSPISGHRSVSWYQQTPGQGLQFLFEYFSETQRNKGNFPGRFSGRQFSNSRSEMNVSTLELGDSALYLCASSLAPGNSPLHFGNGTRLTVT.

The chain employs TRBV29-1 and TRBJ2-7, with 10 positions matching TRBD1. The trim removed 4 bases at V and 2 bases at J, leaving 2 bases unmatched. The CDR3 covers 13 residues. CDR1 and CDR2 (germline): SQVTM, ANQGSEA. This CDR3 is CSVGGQGTYEQYF. CDR3 nucleotides: TGCAGCGTTGGGGGACAGGGGACCTACGAGCAGTACTTC.

The genes are TRBV19 and TRBJ2-1, with 7 bases lining up with TRBD1. The V segment lost 7 bases and the J segment 6 bases; nucleotides outside the gene matches: 12. This CDR3 has 15 amino acids. Germline CDR1 LNHDA, CDR2 SQIVND (reference sequence). The CDR3 loop reads CASKTDRAVGNEQFF. In nucleotides, the CDR3 is TGTGCCAGTAAAACCGACAGGGCGGTTGGCAATGAGCAGTTCTTC.

The J gene is TRBJ1-5, the V gene TRBV7-8; maybe TRBD1 (5 bases). CDR3 size: 16 residues. Trimming shortened V by 1 base and J by 0 bases, and 10 bases separated the two germline ends. The V gene's germline CDR1 is SGHVS and CDR2 FQNEAQ. The CDR3 sequence: CASSLGRGHSNQPQHF. The CDR3 region has the DNA TGTGCCAGCAGCTTAGGTCGGGGCCATAGCAATCAGCCCCAGCATTTT.

This sequence joins TRBV9 and TRBJ1-3, with D unclear. V lost 0 bases and J 0 bases, leaving 16 bases between the germline ends. CDR3 length: 18 residues. CDR1 is SGDLS, CDR2 YYNGEE, per germline. The DNA for the CDR3 is TGTGCCAGCAGCGTAGATGGTTCCGATCTTAGCTCTGGAAACACCATATATTTT. Its translation: CASSVDGSDLSSGNTIYF. Combining the CDR3 with reference TRBV9 and TRBJ1-3 gives the whole variable domain DSGVTQTPKHLITATGQRVTLRCSPRSGDLSVYWYQQSLDQGLQFLIQYYNGEERAKGNILERFSAQQFPDLHSELNLSSLELGDSALYFCASSVDGSDLSSGNTIYFGEGSWLTVV.

This sequence joins TRBV5-1 and TRBJ2-5, with 14 positions matching TRBD2. This CDR3 has 16 amino acids. With 4 bases clipped from V and 1 base from J, the junction kept 3 bases outside the gene matches. Germline loops: CDR1 SGHRS, CDR2 YFSETQ. The CDR3 DNA is TGCGCCAGCAGCCTCGGACTAGCGGGGGGCCAAGAGACCCAGTACTTC. Its protein is CASSLGLAGGQETQYF.

The chain links TRBV11-1 to TRBJ2-2; tentatively, D is TRBD1 (5 bases). Germline loops: CDR1 SGHAT, CDR2 FQDESV (reference sequence). The length of the CDR3 is 13 residues. Deletions cut 5 bases from V and 7 bases from J, with 11 bases between. The CDR3 DNA sequence: TGTGCCAGCAGCCCAATCCAGGGCGGGGAGCTGTTTTTT. Encoded protein: CASSPIQGGELFF.

The J gene is TRBJ1-1, the V gene TRBV28; D is uncertain. This CDR3 is 13 amino acids long. V was cut by 3 bases and J by 1 base, with 6 bases left in between. CDR1 MDHEN and CDR2 SYDVKM come from the germline V gene. The CDR3 region is CASSLSSNTEAFF. CDR3 DNA sequence: TGTGCCAGCAGTTTGTCATCGAACACTGAAGCTTTCTTT.

The J gene is TRBJ1-4, the V gene TRBV28; tentatively, D is TRBD1 (5 bases). CDR1 and CDR2 from the germline V gene are MDHEN and SYDVKM. This CDR3 contains 16 residues. V lost 8 bases and J 6 bases, leaving 22 bases between the germline ends. The CDR3 sequence is CASGKEGAGYDEKLFF. CDR3 bases: TGTGCCAGCGGCAAAGAAGGGGCGGGGTATGATGAAAAACTGTTTTTT.

J is TRBJ1-2 and V is TRBV5-1; D is unresolved. The CDR3 is 14 residues long. Germline CDR1 reads SGHRS; CDR2 reads YFSETQ. Trimming removed 6 bases from V and 9 bases from J, with 21 bases in between. As DNA, the CDR3 is TGCGCCAGCAACCCGGTACTGGGCGACATTAGCTACACCTTC. Its protein is CASNPVLGDISYTF.

The CDR3 here is CASSRGTGDEAFF. DNA for the CDR3: TGTGCCAGCTCACGAGGGACAGGGGATGAAGCTTTCTTT. The chain links TRBV18 to TRBJ1-1, with TRBD1 matching 10 bases. Germline loops: CDR1 KGHSH, CDR2 LQKENI. With 4 bases clipped from V and 7 bases from J, the junction kept 3 bases outside the gene matches. The CDR3 extends over 13 amino acids.

The chain links TRBV5-1 to TRBJ2-2; no reliable D call. V gave up 7 bases and J gave up 2 bases, with 6 bases separating them. This CDR3 has 12 amino acids. Germline V CDR1 and CDR2: SGHRS, YFSETQ. The CDR3 coding sequence is TGCGCCAGCCGACCTAACACCGGGGAGCTGTTTTTT. Its translation is CASRPNTGELFF.

The chain employs TRBV9 and TRBJ2-1; TRBD2 aligns across 10 bases. This CDR3 spans 15 amino acids. V trimming: 4 bases; J trimming: 3 bases; junction bases outside the gene matches: 4. Germline V gives CDR1 SGDLS, CDR2 YYNGEE. The chain's CDR3 is CASSLAGEGYNEQFF. The CDR3 bases are TGTGCCAGCAGCCTAGCGGGAGAGGGCTACAATGAGCAGTTCTTC.

The J gene is TRBJ1-4, the V gene TRBV4-1, with D unresolved. CDR3 length: 17 amino acids. Deletions cut 0 bases from V and 8 bases from J, with 19 bases between. CDR1 and CDR2 (germline): MGHRA, YSYEKL. DNA for the CDR3: TGCGCCAGCAGCCAAGATTCCACGGTTGGGGATGGGGAAAAACTGTTTTTT. Protein: CASSQDSTVGDGEKLFF.

The V gene is TRBV5-1, the J gene TRBJ1-4, with D possibly being TRBD1 (6 bases). The CDR3 loop spans 16 amino acids. Trimming cost V 6 bases and J 5 bases, with 20 bases left between them. Germline CDR1 is SGHRS and CDR2 is YFSETQ. The CDR3 DNA reads as TGCGCCAGCACAAAGTCCGGACAGTCTCAAAATGAAAAACTGTTTTTT. Amino acids: CASTKSGQSQNEKLFF.

The CDR3 here is CASTPTGEKLFF. The CDR3, as DNA: TGTGCCAGCACCCCCACGGGTGAAAAACTGTTTTTT. The chain has TRBV12-3 or TRBV12-4 and TRBJ1-4; D is undetermined. The CDR3 sequence is 12 residues long. Trimming pared 7 bases from V and 7 bases from J, leaving 10 bases between.

The gene calls are TRBV12-3 or TRBV12-4 and TRBJ1-2; the D gene is possibly TRBD1 (5 bases). The CDR3 has 13 amino acids. Between the trimmed V and J ends, which lost 0 bases and 3 bases, there was a span of 5 bases. The CDR3 sequence: CASSLAQDYGYTF. The CDR3 DNA reads as TGTGCCAGCAGTTTAGCACAGGACTATGGCTACACCTTC.

The V gene is TRBV4-2, the J gene TRBJ1-5; weak D call: TRBD1 (6 bases). Germline V gives CDR1 LGHNA, CDR2 YNFKEQ. The CDR3 consists of 15 residues. The V gene lost 0 bases and the J gene lost 0 bases, with 6 bases spanning the gap. DNA for the CDR3: TGTGCCAGCAGCCAAGACAGGGGTAGCAATCAGCCCCAGCATTTT. Protein sequence: CASSQDRGSNQPQHF.

CDR3 loop: CASSQVRWRSQHF. DNA of the CDR3: TGTGCCAGCAGCCAAGTGAGATGGCGGTCCCAGCATTTT. J is TRBJ1-5 and V is TRBV3-1 (or the pseudogene TRBV3-2); no clear D gene. The CDR3 runs to 13 residues. V was clipped by 1 base and J by 11 bases, with 12 bases between them. Germline CDR1 is LGHDT and CDR2 is YNNKEL (reference sequence).

The V gene is TRBV9, the J gene TRBJ2-1, with D possibly TRBD1 on 5 matching bases. V was shortened by 3 bases and J by 0 bases, with 10 bases between the two germline ends. This CDR3 has 15 amino acids. Germline-derived CDR1 and CDR2 are SGDLS and YYNGEE. CDR3 sequence reads: CASSADNPSYNEQFF. DNA of the CDR3: TGTGCCAGCAGCGCGGACAACCCCTCCTACAATGAGCAGTTCTTC.

This clone showed up just a few times. CDR3 sequence reads: CASSSSGELYNEQFF. CDR3 bases: TGTGCCAGCAGCTCGTCCGGAGAGCTCTACAATGAGCAGTTCTTC. The chain uses TRBV7-6 and TRBJ2-1; D is unclear. The CDR3 has 15 amino acids. Trimming stripped 4 bases from V and 3 bases from J, with 13 bases between. Germline V gene lookup returns CDR1 SGHVS and CDR2 FNYEAQ.

The V and J genes are TRBV28 and TRBJ1-1; the D is unclear. The V end was cut by 1 base, the J end by 6 bases, with 12 bases between. Looked up from germline, CDR1 is MDHEN and CDR2 is SYDVKM. The CDR3 covers 14 residues. In DNA form, the CDR3 reads TGTGCCAGCAGTTTATCCGGGTTTGGCGCTGAAGCTTTCTTT. Its translation is CASSLSGFGAEAFF.

V and J are TRBV6-5 and TRBJ1-1; the D is unclear. CDR1 and CDR2 from the germline V gene are MNHEY and SVGAGI. The CDR3 contains 15 residues. Trimming took off 0 bases at V and 2 bases at J, with 10 bases between the two ends. The CDR3 DNA reads TGTGCCAGCAGTTACTCGTCAAGCAGAAACACTGAAGCTTTCTTT. It yields the protein CASSYSSSRNTEAFF.

The rearrangement uses TRBV15 and TRBJ2-7; D remains unclear. With 2 bases removed from V and 9 bases from J, the gap between germline ends came to 11 bases. This CDR3 comprises 12 residues. Germline CDR1 and CDR2: LNHNV and YYDKDF (reference sequence). The CDR3 nucleotides read TGTGCCACCAGCAGAACCACCACCGTGCAGTACTTC. It is translated as CATSRTTTVQYF. The full variable domain, rest sourced from reference TRBV15 and TRBJ2-7, is DAMVIQNPRYQVTQFGKPVTLSCSQTLNHNVMYWYQQKSSQAPKLLFHYYDKDFNNEADTPDNFQSRRPNTSFCFLDIRSPGLGDTAMYLCATSRTTTVQYFGPGTRLTVT.

This clone showed up just once. This sequence joins TRBV5-1 and TRBJ2-2, with TRBD2 identical over 11 bases. The trim removed 5 bases at V and 5 bases at J, leaving 5 bases unmatched. The CDR3 consists of 15 residues. Germline assignment: CDR1 SGHRS and CDR2 YFSETQ. Here the CDR3 DNA reads TGCGCCAGCAGGACCGGGACTAGCGGAACCGGGGAGCTGTTTTTT. As protein: CASRTGTSGTGELFF.

The chain carries TRBV29-1 and TRBJ1-2; D may be TRBD1 (6 bases). The V end was cut by 1 base, the J end by 4 bases, with 16 bases between. CDR1 is SQVTM, CDR2 ANQGSEA, per germline. The CDR3 has 15 amino acids. In nucleotides, the CDR3 is TGCAGCGTTGAAGCCCGACAGGTCGCAGTCTATGGCTACACCTTC. It encodes CSVEARQVAVYGYTF.